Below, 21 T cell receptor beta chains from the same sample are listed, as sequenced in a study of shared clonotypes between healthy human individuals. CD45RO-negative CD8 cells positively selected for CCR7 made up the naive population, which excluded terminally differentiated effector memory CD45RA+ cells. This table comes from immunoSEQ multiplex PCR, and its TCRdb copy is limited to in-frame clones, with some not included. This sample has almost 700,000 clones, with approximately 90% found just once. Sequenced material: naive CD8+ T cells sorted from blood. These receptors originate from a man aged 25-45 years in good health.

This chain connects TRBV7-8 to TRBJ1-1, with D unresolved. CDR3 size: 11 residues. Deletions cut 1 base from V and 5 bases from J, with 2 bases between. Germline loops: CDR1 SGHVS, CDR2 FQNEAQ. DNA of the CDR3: TGTGCCAGCAGCTTAGAAACTGAAGCTTTCTTT. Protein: CASSLETEAFF.

The CDR3 loop reads CASSFGGNTIYF. Written as DNA, the CDR3 is TGTGCCAGCAGTTTTGGCGGAAACACCATATATTTT. The V and J genes are TRBV25-1 and TRBJ1-3; D remains ambiguous. CDR1 and CDR2 from the germline V gene are MGHDK and SYGVNS. Trimming took off 5 bases at V and 4 bases at J, with 6 bases between the two ends. This CDR3 is built from 12 residues.

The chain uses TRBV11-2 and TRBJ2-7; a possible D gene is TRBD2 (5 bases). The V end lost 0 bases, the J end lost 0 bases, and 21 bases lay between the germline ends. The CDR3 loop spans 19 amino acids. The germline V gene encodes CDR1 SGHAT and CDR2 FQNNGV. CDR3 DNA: TGTGCCAGCAGCTTAGACTTTTTAGAGAGCAGGAGGAGCTCCTACGAGCAGTACTTC. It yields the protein CASSLDFLESRRSSYEQYF.

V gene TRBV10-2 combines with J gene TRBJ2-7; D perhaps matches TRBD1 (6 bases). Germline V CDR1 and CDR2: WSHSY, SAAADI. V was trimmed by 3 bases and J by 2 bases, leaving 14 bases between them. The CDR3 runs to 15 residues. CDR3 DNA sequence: TGCGCCAGCAGTGAAGGCCACAGGGACCCCTACGAGCAGTACTTC. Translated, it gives CASSEGHRDPYEQYF.

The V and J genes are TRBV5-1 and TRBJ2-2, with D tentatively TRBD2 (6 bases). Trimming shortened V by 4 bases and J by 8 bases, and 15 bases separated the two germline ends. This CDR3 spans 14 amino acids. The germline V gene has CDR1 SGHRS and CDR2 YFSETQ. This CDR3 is CASSTQRGTGELFF. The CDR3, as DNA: TGCGCCAGCAGCACACAACGGGGGACTGGGGAGCTGTTTTTT.

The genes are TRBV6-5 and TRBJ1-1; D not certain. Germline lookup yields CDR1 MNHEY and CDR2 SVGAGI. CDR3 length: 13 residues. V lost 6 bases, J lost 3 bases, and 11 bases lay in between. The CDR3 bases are TGTGCCAGCAGGAAGTATGGGGACACTGAAGCTTTCTTT. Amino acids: CASRKYGDTEAFF.

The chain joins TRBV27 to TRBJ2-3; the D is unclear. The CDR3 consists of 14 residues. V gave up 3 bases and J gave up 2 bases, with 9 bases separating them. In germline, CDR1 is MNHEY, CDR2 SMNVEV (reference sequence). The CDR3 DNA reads TGTGCCAGCAGTTTCGTACCCGACACAGATACGCAGTATTTT. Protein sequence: CASSFVPDTDTQYF.

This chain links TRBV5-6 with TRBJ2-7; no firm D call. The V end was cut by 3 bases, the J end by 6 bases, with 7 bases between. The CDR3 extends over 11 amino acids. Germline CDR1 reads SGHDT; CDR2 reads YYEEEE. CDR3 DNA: TGTGCCAGCAGCTACGCTACCGAGCAGTACTTC. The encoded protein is CASSYATEQYF.

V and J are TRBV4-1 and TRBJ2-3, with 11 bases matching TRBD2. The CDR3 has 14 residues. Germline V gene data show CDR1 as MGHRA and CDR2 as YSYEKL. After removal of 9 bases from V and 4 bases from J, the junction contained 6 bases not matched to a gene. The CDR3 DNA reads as TGCGCCAGTTATAGCGGGAGGGCAGCAGATACGCAGTATTTT. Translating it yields CASYSGRAADTQYF.

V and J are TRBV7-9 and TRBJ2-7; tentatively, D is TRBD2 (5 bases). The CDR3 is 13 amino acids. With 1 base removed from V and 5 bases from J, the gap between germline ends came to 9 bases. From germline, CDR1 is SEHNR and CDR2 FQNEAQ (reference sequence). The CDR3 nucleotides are TGTGCCAGCAGCTTAGTAGCGTATAACGAGCAGTACTTC. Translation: CASSLVAYNEQYF.

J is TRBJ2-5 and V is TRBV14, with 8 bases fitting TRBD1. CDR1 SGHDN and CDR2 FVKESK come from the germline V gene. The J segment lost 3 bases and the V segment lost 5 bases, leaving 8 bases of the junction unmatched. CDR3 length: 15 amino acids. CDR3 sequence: CASSKSTGVEETQYF. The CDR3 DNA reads TGTGCCAGCAGCAAATCGACAGGGGTGGAAGAGACCCAGTACTTC.

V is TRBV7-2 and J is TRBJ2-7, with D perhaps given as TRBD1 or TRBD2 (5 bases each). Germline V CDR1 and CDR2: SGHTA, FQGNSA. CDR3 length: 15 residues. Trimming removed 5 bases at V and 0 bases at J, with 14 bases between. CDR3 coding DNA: TGTGCCAGCAGCGCATCTTGGGGGAGCTCCTACGAGCAGTACTTC. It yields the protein CASSASWGSSYEQYF.

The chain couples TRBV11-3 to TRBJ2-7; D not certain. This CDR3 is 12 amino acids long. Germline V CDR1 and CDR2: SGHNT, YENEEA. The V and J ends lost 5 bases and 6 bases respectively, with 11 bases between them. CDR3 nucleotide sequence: TGTGCCAGCAGCCCCGGTGGAGTCGAGCAGTACTTC. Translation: CASSPGGVEQYF.

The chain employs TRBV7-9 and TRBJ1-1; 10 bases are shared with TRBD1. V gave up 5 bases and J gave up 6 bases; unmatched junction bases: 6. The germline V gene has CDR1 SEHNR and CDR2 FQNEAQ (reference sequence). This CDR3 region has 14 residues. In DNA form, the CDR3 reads TGTGCCAGCAGCGCCGGGACAGGGGTAGCTGAAGCTTTCTTT. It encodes CASSAGTGVAEAFF.

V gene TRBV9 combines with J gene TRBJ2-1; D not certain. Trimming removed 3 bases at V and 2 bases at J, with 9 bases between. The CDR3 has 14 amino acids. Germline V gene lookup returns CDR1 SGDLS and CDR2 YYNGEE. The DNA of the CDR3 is TGTGCCAGCAGCGGTGGCGGTACCTACAATGAGCAGTTCTTC. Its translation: CASSGGGTYNEQFF.

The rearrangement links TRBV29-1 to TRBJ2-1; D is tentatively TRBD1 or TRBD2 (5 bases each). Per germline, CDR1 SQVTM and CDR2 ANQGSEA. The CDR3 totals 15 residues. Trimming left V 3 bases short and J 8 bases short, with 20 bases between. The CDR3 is CSVEGRDQGLHEQFF. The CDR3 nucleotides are TGCAGCGTTGAGGGTAGGGACCAAGGGCTCCATGAGCAGTTCTTC.

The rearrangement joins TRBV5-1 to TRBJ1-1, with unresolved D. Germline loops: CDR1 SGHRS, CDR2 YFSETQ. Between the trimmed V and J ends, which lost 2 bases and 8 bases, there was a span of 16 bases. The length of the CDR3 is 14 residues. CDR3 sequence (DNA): TGCGCCAGCAGCTTAGTAGGAGAGGAACTAGAAGCTTTCTTT. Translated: CASSLVGEELEAFF.

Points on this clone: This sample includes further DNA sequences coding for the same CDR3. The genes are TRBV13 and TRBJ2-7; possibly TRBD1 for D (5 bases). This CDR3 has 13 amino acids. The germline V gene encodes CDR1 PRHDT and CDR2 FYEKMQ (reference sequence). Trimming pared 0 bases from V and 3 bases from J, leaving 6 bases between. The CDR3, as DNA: TGTGCCAGCAGCTTAGGTCAGGGCTACGAGCAGTACTTC. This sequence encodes CASSLGQGYEQYF.

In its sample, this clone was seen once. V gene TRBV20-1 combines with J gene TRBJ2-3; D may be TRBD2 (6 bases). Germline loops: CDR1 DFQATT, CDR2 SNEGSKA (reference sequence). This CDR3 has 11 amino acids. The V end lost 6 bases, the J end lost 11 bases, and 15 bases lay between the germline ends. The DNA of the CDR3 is TGCAGTGCACGGGACCGGGACTTGCAGTATTTT. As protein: CSARDRDLQYF.

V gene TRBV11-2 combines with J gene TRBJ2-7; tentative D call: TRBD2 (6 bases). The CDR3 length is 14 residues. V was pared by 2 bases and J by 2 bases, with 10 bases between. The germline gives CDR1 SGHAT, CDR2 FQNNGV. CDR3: CASSLPGETYEQYF. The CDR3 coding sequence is TGTGCCAGCAGCTTACCGGGAGAGACCTACGAGCAGTACTTC.

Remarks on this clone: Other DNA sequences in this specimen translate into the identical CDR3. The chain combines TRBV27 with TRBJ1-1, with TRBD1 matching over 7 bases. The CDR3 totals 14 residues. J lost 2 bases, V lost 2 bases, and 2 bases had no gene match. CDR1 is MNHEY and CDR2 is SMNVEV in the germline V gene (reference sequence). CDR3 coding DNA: TGTGCCAGCAGTTTAGGGACAGTAAACACTGAAGCTTTCTTT. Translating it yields CASSLGTVNTEAFF.